This TCR beta chain is drawn from a study of cytomegalovirus exposure and HLA in healthy donors (dated by TCRdb to the late 2010s). As for the study more broadly: An earlier analysis of 587 of the donors reported about 260 Gb of sequence data and 117 million unique TCR beta sequences obtained from some 200 million T cells. A later genetic analysis used genome-wide SNP genotypes for about three fifths of the 666 donors, treating that subset as a discovery cohort. In an earlier analysis of several hundred of the donors, high-throughput TCR beta sequencing was used to judge whether each TCR beta V gene segment behaved as functional or pseudogenic. A few DR-DQ haplotypes were treated as single units for association and clustering because of strong linkage in the cohort. In the later analysis, no new phenotypic data were used to find candidate immune exposures; instead, reliance was placed on TCR beta sequences and their occurrence across donors. On average, 235,054 unique TCR beta nucleotide sequences were sequenced per donor among about 400 genotyped donors of the cohort, with around 19% of those sequences being non-productive. Alongside the repertoire data, information on donor age, sex, ethnicity and CMV serostatus was compiled. The study profiled the T cell repertoires of 550 to 700 subjects by immunosequencing and related them to cytomegalovirus serostatus. The aim of the study was to test whether cataloging public T cell receptors could identify signatures of past pathogen exposure. A separate validation cohort of roughly 130 different subjects was used in addition to the 666-subject first cohort. About 280 gigabases of sequencing data and 91 million or so unique TCR sequences made up an early release that covered 500 to 650 HLA-typed donors. To predict cytomegalovirus infection status, the study combined high-throughput TCR immunosequencing, statistical association of individual TCRs with disease status, and machine learning. Every discovery cohort repertoire had been produced on one sequencing platform. The genetic ancestry cluster associated with self-reported Caucasian donors included roughly four fifths of the approximately 400 genotyped donors. The number of donors typed differed by locus, with 629-630 for A, B, C, DRB1 and DQB1, more than 500 for DQA1, 606 for DPA1, and approximately 470 for DPB1. HLA typing covered class I and class II loci at four-digit resolution. A later analysis re-analyzed previously published TCR beta repertoires from 500 to 700 donors and added high-resolution HLA genotyping to study TCR occurrence patterns. Summary of the overall study and its limitations: Because counts were too low, some 17 rarely observed V segments, including chromosome 9 orphons, were left out of the earlier analysis of approximately 580 of the donors. The classifier was reported to diagnose cytomegalovirus status with high specificity and sensitivity in both the original cohort and the validation cohort. In a later analysis, HLA-associated TCR beta chains showed more clonal expansion and lower generation probabilities than non-associated chains that were equally common. Because HLA typing was unavailable for some donors at each locus, only the typed subset was used in association tests. According to a later analysis, TCR association rates differed among HLA loci, with DRB1 alleles showing the most associated TCRs and HLA-C alleles showing the fewest. When HLA alleles, especially DR and DQ, strongly co-occurred, attributing TCR associations to individual alleles was difficult. This cohort had only TCR beta chains sequenced, and the lack of alpha or paired-chain data limited which features could be detected. A cluster of highly shared sequence variants was judged likely to be a technical artifact of the sequencing pipeline. In a later genetic analysis, fewer N-insertions in productive TCRs were reported among donors in an Asian-associated ancestry cluster than the approximately 710-donor mean. Several of the top co-occurrence clusters appeared to be linked to parvovirus B19, influenza, CMV and Epstein-Barr virus, according to a later analysis. The only immune exposure information available for the cohort was CMV serostatus. A further reported finding was that TCR beta sequences accurately predicted the HLA-A and HLA-B alleles for most subjects in the first cohort. In a later analysis, most CMV-associated TCR beta chains were found to appear HLA-restricted, with HLA associations seemingly driven largely by CMV exposure. Across donors, most TCR sequences were observed very rarely, whereas some public TCRs were present in many individuals. The 87-base-pair reads could not distinguish some IMGT-functional V segments, including TRBV6-2 and TRBV6-3, so those segments were excluded. It was suggested by the authors that the approach could potentially be generalized to other disease states and immunological phenotypes. An earlier analysis of around 500 of the donors showed that most TCR beta V segments appeared in productive rearrangements either about 90% or about 30% of the time, which broadly matched IMGT annotations. An association between a missense DCLRE1C variant and V-gene and J-gene trimming of TCR beta chains was found in a later genetic analysis and replicated in an independent cohort. Correlated functional status among segregating V segments might be attributable to linkage disequilibrium, but an unknown experimental factor could not be ruled out. The study gave a list of some 150 TCR beta chains associated with cytomegalovirus. A few of the identified cytomegalovirus-associated TCR beta chains were confirmed in vitro to be specific for cytomegalovirus antigens. At a false discovery rate of 0.05, a later analysis linked 15,000 to 20,000 TCR beta sequences to specific HLA alleles. Sequencing depth was assumed to be roughly uniform across donors in the presence/absence analyses, though that assumption may not hold.

The germline V gene gives CDR1 as SGDLS and CDR2 as YYNGEE. The V end gives up 3 bases and the J end 4 bases, leaving 7 bases in the junction not matched to a gene. The CDR3 contains 15 residues, cysteine and phenylalanine counted. Only the CDR3 region is kept as DNA, spanning 45 bases read in frame from base 1. The cohort consisted of fewer than 700 healthy bone marrow donors. All cohort members were sampled while nominally healthy, although unrecorded immune exposures were likely present. The donor was CMV seropositive and was included in the group of almost 300 seropositive cohort members. A peripheral blood sample was collected from each donor, and TCR beta sequencing was performed on peripheral blood mononuclear cells. The Qiagen DNeasy Blood Extraction Kit was used to extract genomic DNA from the blood cell samples. Concerning this clone: The antigen it binds to is not known. No base quality information exists; no much larger clone differs at one position.

The protocol used for the library was the immunoSEQ multiplex PCR assay. The multiplex PCR relied on a mix of 60 forward primers for TCR Vbeta segments and 13 reverse primers for TCR Jbeta segments. The CDR3 region of rearranged TCR beta genes was amplified from genomic DNA by a multiplex PCR assay. On the Illumina HiSeq System, the amplified TCR beta libraries were sequenced as 87-base-pair reads. Under the source paper's analysis protocol: A later analysis tallied approximately 87 million unique TCR beta chains across the 660 or so repertoires, and approximately 9.9 million of those chains were shared by two or more donors. A nearest-neighbor algorithm error-corrected the raw reads and collapsed the reads into unique sequences, merging closely related sequences to remove PCR and sequencing errors. Alignment of CDR3 sequences to IMGT reference sequences was used to assign V, D and J gene segments. For a sequence to be retained, a match of at least six nucleotides to both a V gene segment and a J gene segment was required. Rearrangements were called productive when the CDR3 lacked stop codons and stayed in frame with V and J; all others were non-productive. CDR3 was defined by IMGT convention, running from the second conserved V-encoded cysteine to the conserved J-encoded phenylalanine. Sequences without an unambiguous match to a single V gene segment were excluded from the earlier analysis of 500 to 700 of the donors. In an earlier analysis of 450 to 750 of the donors, a V segment was called functional when productive rearrangements were above 56.7%, and segregating when the standard deviation between donors exceeded 5%. A statistical classification framework was built to diagnose cytomegalovirus status from the catalog of TCR beta chain sequences. V and J gene assignment, in a later analysis, came from comparing TCR nucleotide sequences with IMGT/GENE-DB human TR gene sequences. Using the TCRdist pipeline, a later analysis assigned CDR3 sequences along with most-parsimonious VDJ recombination scenarios. In a later analysis, every TCR beta chain was defined by the combination of its CDR3 amino acid sequence and its V-gene family, and reads without a unique V-gene family were dropped. To address suspected cross-contamination and a sequencing artifact, a later analysis removed around 590 highly shared, low-generation-probability nucleotide sequences. A later analysis calculated a clonal expansion index for each public chain from normalized within-repertoire ranks of inferred template counts. In a later analysis, generation probabilities were computed with a VDJ recombination model fitted to out-of-frame rearrangements, and the resulting probabilities were checked against IGoR. A later analysis scored TCR-TCR, TCR-HLA and TCR-CMV co-occurrence with hypergeometric tests, applying a repertoire-size bias correction to TCR pairs. False discovery rates were estimated in a later analysis by permuting HLA or CMV assignments 20 times. In a later analysis, co-occurring TCRs were grouped with DBSCAN, and TCRdist sequence similarity was added when clustering was performed within HLA-allele-positive subsets. Repertoires with fewer than 30,000 or more than 120,000 public chains, plus five repertoires with anomalous nucleotide sharing, were excluded from co-occurrence clustering. In TCRdb, the immuneACCESS table is reduced to in-frame sequences with V and J assigned. These tables do not hold every clone; where another copy was compared, an unresolved V gene accounts for under half, and the others remain unexplained. V and J calls and clone size are given by that table; D and trimming were obtained from the DNA. Here the sample has around 150,000 clones; roughly 85% occur a single time. The top ten clonotypes cover around 0.98% of the sample.

The chain was built from TRBV9 and TRBJ2-3, with TRBD1 matching 8 junction bases. The sequenced material came from PBMCs. The TCR was taken from a woman aged 50 to 60 in good health and CMV-seropositive. The DNA sequence is TGTGCCAGCAGCGGATACAGGGGGGTCGCAGATACGCAGTATTTT. Its protein product is CASSGYRGVADTQYF.